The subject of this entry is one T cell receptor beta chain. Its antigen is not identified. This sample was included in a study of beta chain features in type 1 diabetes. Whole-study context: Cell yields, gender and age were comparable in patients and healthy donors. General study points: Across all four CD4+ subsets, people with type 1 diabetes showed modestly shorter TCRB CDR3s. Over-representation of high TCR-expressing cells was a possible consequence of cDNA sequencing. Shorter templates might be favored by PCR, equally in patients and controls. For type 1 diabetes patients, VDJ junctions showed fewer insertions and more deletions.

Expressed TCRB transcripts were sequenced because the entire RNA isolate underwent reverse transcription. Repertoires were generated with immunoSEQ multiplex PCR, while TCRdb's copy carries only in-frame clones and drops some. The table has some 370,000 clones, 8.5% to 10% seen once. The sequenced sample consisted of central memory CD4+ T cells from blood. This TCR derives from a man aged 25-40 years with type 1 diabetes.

The CDR3 is CASSPLGSSDTQYF. In DNA form, the CDR3 reads TGCGCCAGCAGCCCCCTAGGATCATCAGATACGCAGTATTTT. This chain links TRBV4-1 with TRBJ2-3; no firm D call. Per the germline V gene, CDR1 is MGHRA and CDR2 is YSYEKL. There are 14 residues in the CDR3. The ends were cut back, 4 bases at V and 4 bases at J, with 12 bases in the middle.